A selection of T cell receptor beta chains follows, all from one sample in a study of shared clonotypes between healthy human individuals. TCRdb's table, derived via immunoSEQ multiplex PCR, lists solely in-frame clones and lacks some. The sample includes approximately 720,000 clones, 55% to 75% of them seen just once. Sequencing was carried out using memory CD4+ T cells sorted from blood. The origin of the receptors is a woman aged 30 to 39 in good health. Each CDR3 is given with its conserved first and last residue. The D gene is left open where the match is weak. The size of a clone is reported for some rows only, either as once, few or many, or as a class for expanded clones.

DNA: TGTGCCAGTAGTAGACAGGAGGCAGATACGCAGTATTTT
CDR3: CASSRQEADTQYF
D: NA
J: TRBJ2-3
size: NA
V: TRBV19

DNA: TGCGCCAGCAGCCCTGGGACAGGTGTCCACGAGCAGTACTTC
CDR3: CASSPGTGVHEQYF
D: TRBD1
J: TRBJ2-7
size: few
V: TRBV10-1

DNA: TGTGCCAGCAGCATAAACACTGAAGCTTTCTTT
CDR3: CASSINTEAFF
D: NA
J: TRBJ1-1
size: NA
V: TRBV7-9

DNA: TGCGCCAGCAGCCACTCCACAGATACGCAGTATTTT
CDR3: CASSHSTDTQYF
D: NA
J: TRBJ2-3
size: once
V: TRBV4-1

DNA: TGTGCCAGCAGTGGGACGAGGCACCTAGCTGATACGCAGTATTTT
CDR3: CASSGTRHLADTQYF
D: NA
J: TRBJ2-3
size: NA
V: TRBV25-1

DNA: TGTGCCAGCAGAGGCCCACAGCACCTTGCTGAAGCTTTCTTT
CDR3: CASRGPQHLAEAFF
D: NA
J: TRBJ1-1
size: many
V: TRBV6-6

DNA: TGTGCCAGCACCCCTCACAGGGCGTCCTACAATGAGCAGTTCTTC
CDR3: CASTPHRASYNEQFF
D: NA
J: TRBJ2-1
size: NA
V: TRBV9

DNA: TGTGCCAGCAGTGGGACTAGCGGGAGGGGTGCCTGGGGGACCCAGTACTTC
CDR3: CASSGTSGRGAWGTQYF
D: TRBD2
J: TRBJ2-5
size: NA
V: TRBV27

DNA: TGCAGTGCAGGCAGGGAAGTGGAAGCTTTCTTT
CDR3: CSAGREVEAFF
D: NA
J: TRBJ1-1
size: few
V: TRBV20-1

DNA: TGCGCCAGCAGCTTCGGTCAAACCGGGGAGCTGTTTTTT
CDR3: CASSFGQTGELFF
D: NA
J: TRBJ2-2
size: NA
V: TRBV5-1

DNA: TGCGCCAGCAGCCCCAGGGGGACTGGAAACACCATATATTTT
CDR3: CASSPRGTGNTIYF
D: TRBD1
J: TRBJ1-3
size: NA
V: TRBV4-1

DNA: TGCGCCAGCAGTGAGAAGGGGGATAACACCGGGGAGCTGTTTTTT
CDR3: CASSEKGDNTGELFF
D: NA
J: TRBJ2-2
size: NA
V: TRBV10-1

DNA: TGCAGCGCCCGGTCAGTCCAGGGGGGCACCGGGGAGCTGTTTTTT
CDR3: CSARSVQGGTGELFF
D: NA
J: TRBJ2-2
size: NA
V: TRBV29-1

DNA: TGTGCCACCAGCAGAGATGTTTCAGGGGGCTGGGGAGAGCAGTACTTC
CDR3: CATSRDVSGGWGEQYF
D: TRBD1
J: TRBJ2-7
size: NA
V: TRBV15

DNA: TGCAGCGTTGTCGGGCGACAGGGGGACAATGAGCAGTTCTTC
CDR3: CSVVGRQGDNEQFF
D: TRBD1
J: TRBJ2-1
size: NA
V: TRBV29-1

DNA: TGTGCCAGCAGTGAAGCATCTCTAGCGGGAGGTTCCTACAATGAGCAGTTCTTC
CDR3: CASSEASLAGGSYNEQFF
D: TRBD2
J: TRBJ2-1
size: NA
V: TRBV6-1

DNA: TGTGCCTGGAGTCACCCTAGTCATAACCCGCTCAATGAGCAGTTCTTC
CDR3: CAWSHPSHNPLNEQFF
D: NA
J: TRBJ2-1
size: NA
V: TRBV30

DNA: TGCGCCAGCAGATGGATTGCGAACACCGGGGAGCTGTTTTTT
CDR3: CASRWIANTGELFF
D: NA
J: TRBJ2-2
size: NA
V: TRBV5-1

DNA: TGTGCCAGCAGTGGAGCCGGGACAAATGAAAAACTGTTTTTT
CDR3: CASSGAGTNEKLFF
D: NA
J: TRBJ1-4
size: few
V: TRBV6-1

DNA: TGTGCCAGCAGCTTGACAGAAATGAACACTGAAGCTTTCTTT
CDR3: CASSLTEMNTEAFF
D: NA
J: TRBJ1-1
size: NA
V: TRBV5-4

DNA: TGCGCCAGCAGTCATTGTTTAAACAGGGGACGGCTCTATGGCTACACCTTC
CDR3: CASSHCLNRGRLYGYTF
D: TRBD1
J: TRBJ1-2
size: NA
V: TRBV23-1

DNA: TGTGCCAGCAGTCCCGGGACTAGCGGCAGAGATACGCAGTATTTT
CDR3: CASSPGTSGRDTQYF
D: TRBD2
J: TRBJ2-3
size: many
V: TRBV6-6

DNA: TGCAGCGTTGCCGGTCCAGGGCCCACTGAAGCTTTCTTT
CDR3: CSVAGPGPTEAFF
D: NA
J: TRBJ1-1
size: NA
V: TRBV29-1

DNA: TGTGCCAGCAGCCGCGGGACAGGGAATTTGGAGCCCCAGCATTTT
CDR3: CASSRGTGNLEPQHF
D: TRBD1
J: TRBJ1-5
size: once
V: TRBV4-2

DNA: TGTGCCACCAGCAGGGGTCCCGGGACAGAAAGCTACGAGCAGTACTTC
CDR3: CATSRGPGTESYEQYF
D: TRBD1
J: TRBJ2-7
size: NA
V: TRBV15

DNA: TGTGCCAGCAGTCCCCACCCCCAGGCAGATACGCAGTATTTT
CDR3: CASSPHPQADTQYF
D: NA
J: TRBJ2-3
size: NA
V: TRBV27

DNA: TGTGCCAGCACAAGGGTTTGGGAGCAGTACTTC
CDR3: CASTRVWEQYF
D: NA
J: TRBJ2-7
size: many
V: TRBV6-1

DNA: TGTGCCATCTCTCCGGGGGCTGGGGCCAACGTCCTGACTTTC
CDR3: CAISPGAGANVLTF
D: NA
J: TRBJ2-6
size: NA
V: TRBV10-3

DNA: TGTGCCAGTAGTGGGTGGAGTCCCGAGACCCAGTACTTC
CDR3: CASSGWSPETQYF
D: NA
J: TRBJ2-5
size: NA
V: TRBV19

DNA: TGTGCCACCAGCAGCGGGACAGGGAAGGCTAATGAAAAACTGTTTTTT
CDR3: CATSSGTGKANEKLFF
D: TRBD1
J: TRBJ1-4
size: NA
V: TRBV15

DNA: TGTGCCAGTAGGCCGGGACAGGGGTTTTTTCAGCCCCAGCATTTT
CDR3: CASRPGQGFFQPQHF
D: TRBD1
J: TRBJ1-5
size: NA
V: TRBV19

DNA: TGTGCCAGCAGTGGTTCGGTAGCGACTGACTCTAATGAGCAGTTCTTC
CDR3: CASSGSVATDSNEQFF
D: NA
J: TRBJ2-1
size: NA
V: TRBV25-1

DNA: TGCGCCAGCAGCTTGAGGGTGACAGGGTCCTACGAGCAGTACTTC
CDR3: CASSLRVTGSYEQYF
D: TRBD1
J: TRBJ2-7
size: NA
V: TRBV5-1

DNA: TGTGCCAGTAGTACCCCTGGGCGACGGTCTGGAAACACCATATATTTT
CDR3: CASSTPGRRSGNTIYF
D: NA
J: TRBJ1-3
size: NA
V: TRBV19

DNA: TGTGCCAGCGGCTACGAGCAGTACTTC
CDR3: CASGYEQYF
D: NA
J: TRBJ2-7
size: once
V: TRBV27

DNA: TGTGCCAGCAGCCCCGGGGTGGGACTAGCGGGAGGAGTGGACGAGCAGTACTTC
CDR3: CASSPGVGLAGGVDEQYF
D: TRBD2
J: TRBJ2-7
size: NA
V: TRBV28

DNA: TGCGCCAGCAGACAGTCGGCCAAAAACATTCAGTACTTC
CDR3: CASRQSAKNIQYF
D: NA
J: TRBJ2-4
size: NA
V: TRBV4-1

DNA: TGTGCCTGGAGTCCTAGCGGCCCCGGCACAGATACGCAGTATTTT
CDR3: CAWSPSGPGTDTQYF
D: TRBD2
J: TRBJ2-3
size: NA
V: TRBV30

DNA: TGTGCCAGCAGGTATAGCACAGATACGCAGTATTTT
CDR3: CASRYSTDTQYF
D: NA
J: TRBJ2-3
size: NA
V: TRBV2

DNA: TGTGCCAGCACCCTGCTGACTAGCGGTCCTTACGAGCAGTACTTC
CDR3: CASTLLTSGPYEQYF
D: TRBD2
J: TRBJ2-7
size: NA
V: TRBV2

DNA: TGTGCCAGCAGTTTGGTGGGACAGGGCCTCGTTTGGCAGCCCCAGCATTTT
CDR3: CASSLVGQGLVWQPQHF
D: TRBD1
J: TRBJ1-5
size: NA
V: TRBV28

DNA: TGTGCCAGCAGTACAACCGGGACGACCGCATTT
CDR3: CASSTTGTTAF
D: NA
J: TRBJ1-1
size: NA
V: TRBV6-6

DNA: TGTGCCAGCAGTATCCCGGGAGTTGCCTACGAGCAGTACTTC
CDR3: CASSIPGVAYEQYF
D: NA
J: TRBJ2-7
size: NA
V: TRBV6-6

DNA: TGCGCCAGCAGCCTAAGTGGGCTCGAGCAGTACTTC
CDR3: CASSLSGLEQYF
D: NA
J: TRBJ2-7
size: NA
V: TRBV5-1

DNA: TGCGCCAGCAGTTACAGGGAAGTGTTGAAAGAGACCCAGTACTTC
CDR3: CASSYREVLKETQYF
D: NA
J: TRBJ2-5
size: NA
V: TRBV4-1

DNA: TGTGCCAGCAGCAGGTTCTTCGGGGAGACCCAGTACTTC
CDR3: CASSRFFGETQYF
D: NA
J: TRBJ2-5
size: NA
V: TRBV11-3

DNA: TGTGCCAGCTCACCTGGGACTCCGGAGAGCAATCAGCCCCAGCATTTT
CDR3: CASSPGTPESNQPQHF
D: NA
J: TRBJ1-5
size: few
V: TRBV18

DNA: TGCGCCAGCAGCTTGGGGACAGGCTATGGCTACACCTTC
CDR3: CASSLGTGYGYTF
D: TRBD1
J: TRBJ1-2
size: NA
V: TRBV5-1

DNA: TGTGCCAGCACCTTCGCGGGGGCGAACTATGGCTACACCTTC
CDR3: CASTFAGANYGYTF
D: NA
J: TRBJ1-2
size: NA
V: TRBV7-2

DNA: TGCGCCAGCAGCTTGGGGGACAGGGATCTAAACACCATATATTTT
CDR3: CASSLGDRDLNTIYF
D: TRBD1
J: TRBJ1-3
size: NA
V: TRBV5-1

DNA: TGTGCCAGCACAGGGACTTACTCCTACGAGCAGTACTTC
CDR3: CASTGTYSYEQYF
D: NA
J: TRBJ2-7
size: NA
V: TRBV2

DNA: TGCGCCAGCAGCACCGGGACGGAGACCGGGGAGCTGTTTTTT
CDR3: CASSTGTETGELFF
D: NA
J: TRBJ2-2
size: NA
V: TRBV5-1

DNA: TGTGCCAGCAGCCAACTGGACACCATTTACGAGCAGTACTTC
CDR3: CASSQLDTIYEQYF
D: NA
J: TRBJ2-7
size: NA
V: TRBV14

DNA: TGTGCCAGCAGTGAAAGCGGGAGGGTCGATGAGCAGTTCTTC
CDR3: CASSESGRVDEQFF
D: TRBD2
J: TRBJ2-1
size: NA
V: TRBV6-1

DNA: TGTGCCAGCAGTGAAAATCCCGGAGGGAACACCGGGGAGCTGTTTTTT
CDR3: CASSENPGGNTGELFF
D: NA
J: TRBJ2-2
size: NA
V: TRBV2

DNA: TGTGCCAGCTCCGGGGGGTTGGTCCAGTACTTC
CDR3: CASSGGLVQYF
D: TRBD2
J: TRBJ2-5
size: many
V: TRBV5-6

DNA: TGTGCCACCAGCAGAGAGAGTCCGGGACAGGGGGAAAACACCATATATTTT
CDR3: CATSRESPGQGENTIYF
D: TRBD1
J: TRBJ1-3
size: NA
V: TRBV15

DNA: TGTGCCAGCAGCCGTCAGGAATATCAGCCCCAGCATTTT
CDR3: CASSRQEYQPQHF
D: NA
J: TRBJ1-5
size: NA
V: TRBV4-1

DNA: TGTGCCAGCAGCTTATCGCTAGCGGGAGGTCGGGAGCAGTACTTC
CDR3: CASSLSLAGGREQYF
D: TRBD2
J: TRBJ2-7
size: NA
V: TRBV7-2

DNA: TGTGCCAGCAGCTTGGCGGGGGCCGAGCAGTACTTC
CDR3: CASSLAGAEQYF
D: NA
J: TRBJ2-7
size: NA
V: TRBV5-4